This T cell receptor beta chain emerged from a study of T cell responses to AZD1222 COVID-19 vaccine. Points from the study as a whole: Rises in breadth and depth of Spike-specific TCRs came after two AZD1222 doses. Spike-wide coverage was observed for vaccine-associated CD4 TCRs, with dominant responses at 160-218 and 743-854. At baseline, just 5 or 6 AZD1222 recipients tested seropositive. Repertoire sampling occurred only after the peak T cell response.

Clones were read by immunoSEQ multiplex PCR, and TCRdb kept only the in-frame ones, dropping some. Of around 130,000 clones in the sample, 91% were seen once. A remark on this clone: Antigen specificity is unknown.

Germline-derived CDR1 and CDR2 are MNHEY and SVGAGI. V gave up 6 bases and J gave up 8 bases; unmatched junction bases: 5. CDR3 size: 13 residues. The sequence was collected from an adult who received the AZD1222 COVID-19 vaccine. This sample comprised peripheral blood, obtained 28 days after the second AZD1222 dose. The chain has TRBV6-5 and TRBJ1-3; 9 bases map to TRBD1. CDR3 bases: TGTGCCAGCAGCAGGACAGGGGAGGACACCATATATTTT. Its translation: CASSRTGEDTIYF.